This TCR beta chain comes out of a study of T cell changes during pregnancy in multiple sclerosis. The germline CDR1 and CDR2 sequences are MDHEN and SYDVKM. The trim removed 5 bases at V and 0 bases at J, leaving 7 bases unmatched. This CDR3 is built from 16 residues. Here immunoSEQ multiplex PCR was the method, and the copy in TCRdb shows in-frame clones only, minus some. The sample holds about 75,000 clones, about 93% seen once. The TCR sequence derives from a female donor with multiple sclerosis, enrolled in a pregnancy study. Specimen: CD4+ T cells from peripheral blood mononuclear cells, collected before pregnancy. This chain connects TRBV28 to TRBJ1-1; 9 bases are a match to TRBD1. Here the CDR3 DNA reads TGTGCCAGCAGTCCCCCGACAGGGGGGTTGAACACTGAAGCTTTCTTT. Translation: CASSPPTGGLNTEAFF.